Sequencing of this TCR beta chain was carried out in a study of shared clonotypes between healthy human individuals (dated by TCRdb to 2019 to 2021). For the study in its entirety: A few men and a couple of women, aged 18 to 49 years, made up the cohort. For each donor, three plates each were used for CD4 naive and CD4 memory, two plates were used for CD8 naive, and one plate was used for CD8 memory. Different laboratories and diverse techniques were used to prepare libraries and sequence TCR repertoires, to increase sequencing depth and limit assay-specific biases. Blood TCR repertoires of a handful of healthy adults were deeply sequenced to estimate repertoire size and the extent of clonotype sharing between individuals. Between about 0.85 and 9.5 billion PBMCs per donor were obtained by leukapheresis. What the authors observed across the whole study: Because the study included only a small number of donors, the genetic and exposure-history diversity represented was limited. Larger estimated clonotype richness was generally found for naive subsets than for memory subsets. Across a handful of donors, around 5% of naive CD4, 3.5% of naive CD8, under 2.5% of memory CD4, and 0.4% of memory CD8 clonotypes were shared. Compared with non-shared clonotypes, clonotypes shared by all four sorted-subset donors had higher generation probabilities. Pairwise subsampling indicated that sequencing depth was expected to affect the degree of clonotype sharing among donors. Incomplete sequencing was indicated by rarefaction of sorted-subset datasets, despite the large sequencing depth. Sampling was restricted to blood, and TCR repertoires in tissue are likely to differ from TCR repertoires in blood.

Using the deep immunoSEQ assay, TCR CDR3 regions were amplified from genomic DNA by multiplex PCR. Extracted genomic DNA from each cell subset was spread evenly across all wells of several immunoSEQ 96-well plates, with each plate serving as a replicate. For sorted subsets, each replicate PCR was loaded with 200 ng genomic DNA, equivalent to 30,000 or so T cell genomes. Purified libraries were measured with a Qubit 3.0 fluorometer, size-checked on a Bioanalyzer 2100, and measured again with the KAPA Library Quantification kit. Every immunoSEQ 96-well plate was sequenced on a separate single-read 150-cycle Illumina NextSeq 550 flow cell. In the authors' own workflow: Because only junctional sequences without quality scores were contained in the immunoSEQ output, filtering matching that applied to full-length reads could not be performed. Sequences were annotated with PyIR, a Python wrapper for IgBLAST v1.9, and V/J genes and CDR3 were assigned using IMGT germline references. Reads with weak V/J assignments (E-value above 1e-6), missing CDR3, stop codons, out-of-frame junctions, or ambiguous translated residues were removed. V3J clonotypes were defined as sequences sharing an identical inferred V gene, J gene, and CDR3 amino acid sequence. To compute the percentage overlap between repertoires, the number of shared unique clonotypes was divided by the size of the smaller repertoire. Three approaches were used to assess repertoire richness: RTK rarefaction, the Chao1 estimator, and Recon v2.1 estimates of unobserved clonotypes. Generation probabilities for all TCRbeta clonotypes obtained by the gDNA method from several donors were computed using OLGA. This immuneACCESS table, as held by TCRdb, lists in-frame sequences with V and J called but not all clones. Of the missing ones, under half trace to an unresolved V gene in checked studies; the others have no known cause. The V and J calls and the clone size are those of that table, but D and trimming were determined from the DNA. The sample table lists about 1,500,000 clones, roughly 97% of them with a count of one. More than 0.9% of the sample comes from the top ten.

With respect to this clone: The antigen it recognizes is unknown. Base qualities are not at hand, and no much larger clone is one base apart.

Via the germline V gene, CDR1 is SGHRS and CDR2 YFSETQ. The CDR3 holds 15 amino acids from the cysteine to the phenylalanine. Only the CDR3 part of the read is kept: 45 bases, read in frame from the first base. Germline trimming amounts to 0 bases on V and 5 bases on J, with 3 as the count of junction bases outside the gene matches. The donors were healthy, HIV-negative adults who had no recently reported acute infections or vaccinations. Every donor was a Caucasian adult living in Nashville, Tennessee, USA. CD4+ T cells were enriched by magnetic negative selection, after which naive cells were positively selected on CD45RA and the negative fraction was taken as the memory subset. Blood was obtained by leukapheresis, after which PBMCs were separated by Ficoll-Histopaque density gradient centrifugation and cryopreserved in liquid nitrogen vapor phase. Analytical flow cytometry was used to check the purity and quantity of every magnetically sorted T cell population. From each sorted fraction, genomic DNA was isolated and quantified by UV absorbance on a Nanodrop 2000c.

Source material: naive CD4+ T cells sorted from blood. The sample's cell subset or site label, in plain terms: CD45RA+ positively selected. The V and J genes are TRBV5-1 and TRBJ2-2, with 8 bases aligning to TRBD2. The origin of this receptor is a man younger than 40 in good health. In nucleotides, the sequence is TGCGCCAGCAGCTTGGTTAGCGGGGAGACCGGGGAGCTGTTTTTT. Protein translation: CASSLVSGETGELFF.